This T cell receptor (beta chain) came from a study of CD8 T cells in ankylosing spondylitis. This clonotype has a handful of counts. The antigen remains undetermined. Quantitative barcoded 5'-RACE was used to prepare TCR beta libraries. Each CDR3 protein is one row after TCRdb ran MiXCR on the 5' RACE reads. In the table there are approximately 500,000 distinct CDR3 sequences, approximately 12% of which are singletons. Study-wide findings and caveats: Seemingly distinctive of ankylosing spondylitis blood was a TCR beta motif formed by eight highly homologous variants.

V lost 1 base, J lost 9 bases, and 10 bases stayed unmatched. The CDR3 extends over 17 amino acids. The germline gives CDR1 SGHTA, CDR2 FQGNSA. Sequenced: blood, either unsorted or a sorted T cell fraction (not recorded which). This TCR came from a male donor with ankylosing spondylitis. The chain couples TRBV7-2 to TRBJ2-1; TRBD1 matches at 12 bases. This CDR3 is CASSLVVGGTGGFEQFF. The CDR3 DNA is TGTGCCAGCAGCTTAGTAGTGGGGGGGACAGGGGGCTTTGAGCAGTTCTTC.